Described below is a single T cell receptor (beta chain) sequence and its context. Its antigen remains unknown. This sample is drawn from a study of cytomegalovirus exposure and HLA in healthy donors. Looking at the study overall: Of about 390 genotyped donors, about 80% grouped in the Caucasian-associated ancestry cluster.

PCR was performed using 60 Vbeta and 13 Jbeta primers. Using immunoSEQ multiplex PCR, the repertoire was profiled, and TCRdb retains in-frame clones only, with some absent. The profile shows about 120,000 clones, roughly 80% of them singletons. Findings and caveats of the study: Serostatus for CMV was the only available immune exposure information. Across donors, presence/absence analyses took sequencing depth to be roughly uniform.

The material sequenced was PBMCs. The receptor's source is a female donor in good health and CMV-seropositive.

The CDR3 nucleotides are TGTGCCAGTAGTGCCCTGAGTCAGCCCCAGCATTTT. Translated, it gives CASSALSQPQHF. The V gene is TRBV19, the J gene TRBJ1-5; D not certain. The germline V gene has CDR1 LNHDA and CDR2 SQIVND (reference sequence). This CDR3 comprises 12 residues. V dropped 5 bases and J dropped 6 bases, with 8 bases sitting between them.